This TCR beta chain was documented in a study of cytomegalovirus exposure and HLA in healthy donors. Study results and caveats: There were reportedly fewer N-insertions in an Asian-associated ancestry cluster than the roughly 670-donor mean, in a later analysis. In a later analysis, DRB1 alleles had the most associated TCRs; HLA-C alleles the fewest. A list of approximately 150 TCR beta chains associated with cytomegalovirus was given.

A multiplex PCR was run with 60 Vbeta primers and 13 Jbeta primers. The data were produced by immunoSEQ multiplex PCR, yet TCRdb's version contains in-frame clones alone and is incomplete. In the table there are 190,000 or so clones, less than 90% of which are singletons. Remarks on this clone: The antigen is not known.

Sequencing was carried out using PBMCs. The origin of this receptor is a man aged 45-60 years in good health and CMV-seronegative.

Written as DNA, the CDR3 is TGTGCCTGGAAGGGAAGAGGGCAGCCCCAGCATTTT. This codes for CAWKGRGQPQHF. The chain carries TRBV30 and TRBJ1-5; no clear D gene. This CDR3 region has 12 residues. From germline, CDR1 is GTSNPN and CDR2 SVGIG (reference sequence). Trimming stripped 4 bases from V and 7 bases from J, with 11 bases between.